What follows is one T cell receptor (beta chain) and its context. This sample stems from a study of graft-versus-host responses after intestinal transplantation. Study background: Anti-thymocyte globulin induction preceded two to four years of tacrolimus and steroid maintenance in all recipients.

Looked up from germline, CDR1 is SEHNR and CDR2 is FQNEAQ (reference sequence). Trimming removed 5 bases from V and 3 bases from J; junction bases left unmatched: 8. The CDR3 extends over 15 amino acids. Post-reaction, proliferating CD3+CD4+ and CD3+CD8+ responders (CFSE-low) were sorted. Data came from immunoSEQ multiplex PCR; TCRdb stores just in-frame clones and leaves some out. This table holds just over 4,000 clones, around a fifth found once. This receptor was obtained from a human patient who was an organ donor for intestinal transplantation. The chain recombines TRBV7-9 with TRBJ2-5; 8 bases are shared with TRBD1. Sequenced material: alloreactive CD4+ T cells from a mixed lymphocyte reaction culture, taken before transplantation. Documented subset: CFSE-low proliferating T cells sorted from approximately six-day pre-transplant mixed lymphocyte reaction (GvH or HvG direction). The CDR3 bases are TGTGCCAGCAGCCACCTCGAGGACAGGGAAGAGACCCAGTACTTC. Its protein is CASSHLEDREETQYF.